Each of the 29 T cell receptor beta chains below was sequenced from the same sample in a study of blood T cell repertoires in COVID-19. The repertoire was sequenced with immunoSEQ multiplex PCR; TCRdb's copy has only in-frame clones and lacks some. Of about 220,000 clones listed, about 80% were seen once; the top ten hold 15%. Input material: PBMCs or T cells enriched from blood (not recorded which). These TCRs come from a man aged 40-49 years who had recovered from COVID-19.

The rearrangement links TRBV7-3 to TRBJ2-1, with 7 bases aligning to TRBD2. The V segment lost 1 base and the J segment 6 bases; nucleotides outside the gene matches: 9. This CDR3 is built from 16 residues. The germline V gene has CDR1 SGHTA and CDR2 FQGTGA. DNA for the CDR3: TGTGCCAGCAGCTTAAATCTCGCGGGAGCCCTCAATGAGCAGTTCTTC. Its translation: CASSLNLAGALNEQFF.

The V and J genes are TRBV25-1 and TRBJ1-3; D is ambiguous. Germline CDR1 MGHDK, CDR2 SYGVNS. V was trimmed by 6 bases and J by 2 bases, leaving 8 bases between them. The CDR3 is made up of 13 amino acids. The CDR3 DNA reads as TGTGCCAGCAGGGCGGTCGCTGGAAACACCATATATTTT. Its protein is CASRAVAGNTIYF.

The chain uses TRBV7-9 and TRBJ2-1, with D unresolved. The ends were cut back, 5 bases at V and 4 bases at J, with 9 bases in the middle. Germline CDR1 is SEHNR and CDR2 is FQNEAQ (reference sequence). This CDR3 comprises 13 residues. CDR3 sequence reads: CASSTTAYNEQFF. The CDR3 nucleotides are TGTGCCAGCAGCACTACGGCGTACAATGAGCAGTTCTTC.

The chain uses TRBV6-5 and TRBJ2-5, with 13 positions matching TRBD2. Germline CDR1 reads MNHEY; CDR2 reads SVGAGI. The CDR3 runs 15 residues. The V gene end was trimmed by 5 bases and the J gene end by 5 bases; junction bases not matched to a gene: 5. The CDR3 nucleotides read TGTGCCAGCAGTCGCCGACTAGCGGGAGGTGAGACCCAGTACTTC. The encoded protein is CASSRRLAGGETQYF.

This chain links TRBV18 with TRBJ2-7; D uncertain. There are 13 residues in the CDR3. V was trimmed by 3 bases and J by 6 bases, leaving 12 bases between them. Germline V gene data show CDR1 as KGHSH and CDR2 as LQKENI. CDR3: CASSPPILIEQYF. The CDR3 DNA reads TGTGCCAGCTCACCGCCTATTTTAATCGAGCAGTACTTC.

Only one count was recorded for this clone. CDR3 residues: CASSYSRGGSYEQYF. CDR3 nucleotide sequence: TGTGCCAGCAGTTACTCCCGGGGGGGGTCCTACGAGCAGTACTTC. The chain employs TRBV6-2 or TRBV6-3 and TRBJ2-7, with 8 bases fitting TRBD2. CDR1 and CDR2 (germline): MNHEY, SVGEGT. V lost 0 bases and J lost 1; bases outside the gene matches: 2. The CDR3 spans 15 residues.

This clone showed up just once. The chain links TRBV11-1 to TRBJ2-4; 8 bases match TRBD1. This CDR3 spans 14 amino acids. V lost 4 bases to trimming and J lost 6 bases; unmatched junction nucleotides: 5. Germline values: CDR1 SGHAT, CDR2 FQDESV (reference sequence). The CDR3 spells CASSSRGLGNIQYF. The DNA of the CDR3 is TGTGCCAGCAGCTCCAGGGGGCTTGGAAACATTCAGTACTTC.

The rearrangement links TRBV5-1 to TRBJ1-1; D gene unclear. In germline, CDR1 is SGHRS, CDR2 YFSETQ. The V and J ends lost 0 bases and 4 bases respectively, with 13 bases between them. The CDR3 is 15 amino acids. The CDR3 nucleotides are TGCGCCAGCAGCTTGGATGGCGGGCAGGCCACTGAAGCTTTCTTT. Translation: CASSLDGGQATEAFF.

This sequence joins TRBV15 and TRBJ1-2; TRBD1 agrees at 9 bases. Losses at the gene ends were 1 base for V and 2 bases for J; bases not matched to a gene: 2. CDR1 is LNHNV, CDR2 YYDKDF, per germline (reference sequence). The CDR3 totals 15 residues. The CDR3 spells CATSRGGQGNYGYTF. The CDR3 DNA is TGTGCCACCAGCAGAGGGGGACAGGGAAACTATGGCTACACCTTC.

The CDR3 spells CASSDWQGGALETQYF. Written as DNA, the CDR3 is TGTGCCAGCAGTGACTGGCAGGGTGGCGCTTTAGAGACCCAGTACTTC. The chain carries TRBV6-1 and TRBJ2-5; possibly TRBD1 for D (5 bases). Germline assignment: CDR1 MNHNS and CDR2 SASEGT. Trimming pared 3 bases from V and 4 bases from J, leaving 18 bases between. This CDR3 is 16 amino acids long.

V and J are TRBV9 and TRBJ1-4; unclear D gene. The CDR3 sequence is 13 residues long. V dropped 4 bases and J dropped 6 bases, with 10 bases sitting between them. The germline gives CDR1 SGDLS, CDR2 YYNGEE. In DNA form, the CDR3 reads TGTGCCAGCAGCCCCCGGTCCGATGAAAAACTGTTTTTT. Translating gives CASSPRSDEKLFF.

The CDR3 is CASSLSDRGVRGYTF. The CDR3 DNA sequence: TGCGCCAGCAGCTTGTCCGACAGGGGAGTGCGTGGCTACACCTTC. The V call is TRBV5-1, the J call TRBJ1-2; 8 bases line up with TRBD1. V dropped 1 base and J dropped 7; count of bases not matched to a gene: 9. This CDR3 is built from 15 residues. Germline CDR1 is SGHRS and CDR2 is YFSETQ.

The chain carries TRBV12-3 or TRBV12-4 and TRBJ2-7, with 7 bases lining up with TRBD1. The CDR3 sequence is 13 residues long. After removal of 6 bases from V and 6 bases from J, the junction contained 8 bases not matched to a gene. CDR3 DNA: TGTGCCAGCAGACCGACGACAGGGTCCGAGCAGTACTTC. Residues: CASRPTTGSEQYF.

A word on this clone: This CDR3 is also generated by other DNA sequences in the sample. The rearrangement links TRBV27 to TRBJ1-4, with 8 positions matching TRBD1. Per germline, CDR1 MNHEY and CDR2 SMNVEV (reference sequence). This CDR3 has 17 residues. With V trimmed by 5 bases and J by 0 bases, 8 bases remained unmatched. CDR3 nucleotide sequence: TGTGCCAGCAGTCCAGGACAGGGAGCTGCAACTAATGAAAAACTGTTTTTT. Translated: CASSPGQGAATNEKLFF.

This clone was recorded many times. The chain has TRBV19 and TRBJ1-2, with 7 nucleotides matching TRBD1. Looked up from germline, CDR1 is LNHDA and CDR2 is SQIVND (reference sequence). CDR3 length equals 15 residues. V lost 5 bases to trimming and J lost 3 bases; unmatched junction nucleotides: 9. The CDR3 sequence is CASSVVTGVDYGYTF. CDR3 nucleotides: TGTGCCAGTAGTGTGGTTACAGGGGTGGACTATGGCTACACCTTC. The variable domain in full, completed from reference TRBV19 and TRBJ1-2, reads DGGITQSPKYLFRKEGQNVTLSCEQNLNHDAMYWYRQDPGQGLRLIYYSQIVNDFQKGDIAEGYSVSREKKESFPLTVTSAQKNPTAFYLCASSVVTGVDYGYTFGSGTRLTVV.

On this clone itself: This sample also contains other DNA sequences that code for the same CDR3. V gene TRBV7-2 combines with J gene TRBJ1-5; maybe TRBD1 (6 bases). Germline loops: CDR1 SGHTA, CDR2 FQGNSA. The CDR3 consists of 14 residues. V dropped 3 bases and J dropped 2 bases, with 8 bases sitting between them. In nucleotides, the CDR3 is TGTGCCAGCAGCTTCAGGGGAGGCAATCAGCCCCAGCATTTT. This sequence encodes CASSFRGGNQPQHF.

This chain links TRBV18 with TRBJ1-6, with D unclear. The CDR3 extends over 13 amino acids. Trimming took off 5 bases at V and 12 bases at J, with 14 bases between the two ends. Germline-derived CDR1 and CDR2 are KGHSH and LQKENI. CDR3 loop: CASSTDVGGPLHF. The DNA of the CDR3 is TGTGCCAGCTCAACGGACGTCGGAGGACCCCTCCACTTT.

The J gene is TRBJ2-6, the V gene TRBV19, with D unclear. The germline V gene has CDR1 LNHDA and CDR2 SQIVND (reference sequence). CDR3 length equals 14 residues. The V and J ends lost 6 bases and 2 bases respectively, with 8 bases between them. CDR3 in amino acids: CASRLLAGANVLTF. The DNA of the CDR3 is TGTGCCAGTAGACTGCTGGCTGGGGCCAACGTCCTGACTTTC.

This rearrangement joins TRBV28 to TRBJ1-2; 7 bases match TRBD1. Trimming at V came to 6 bases and at J to 7 bases, leaving 14 bases not matched to a gene. This CDR3 is 15 amino acids long. CDR1 MDHEN and CDR2 SYDVKM come from the germline V gene. Written as DNA, the CDR3 is TGTGCCAGCAGGCGGACGCGGGACAGCAGGGTTGGCTACACCTTC. It encodes CASRRTRDSRVGYTF.

This clone has just one count. J is TRBJ1-5 and V is TRBV18, with a possible D match to TRBD1 (5 bases). V was pared by 3 bases and J by 3 bases, with 15 bases between. CDR1 KGHSH and CDR2 LQKENI come from the germline V gene. This CDR3 region has 16 residues. CDR3 protein: CASSPTRGGINQPQHF. The CDR3 DNA reads TGTGCCAGCTCACCCACCCGGGGGGGGATCAATCAGCCCCAGCATTTT.

The rearrangement joins TRBV2 to TRBJ1-5; weak D call: TRBD1 (5 bases). Germline V gives CDR1 SNHLY, CDR2 FYNNEI. The CDR3 is 14 amino acids. V gave up 1 base and J gave up 6 bases, with 10 bases separating them. CDR3: CASSEGRVGQPQHF. CDR3 nucleotides: TGTGCCAGCAGTGAAGGCAGGGTAGGTCAGCCCCAGCATTTT. The full variable domain, its missing parts supplied by reference TRBV2 and TRBJ1-5, is EPEVTQTPSHQVTQMGQEVILRCVPISNHLYFYWYRQILGQKVEFLVSFYNNEISEKSEIFDDQFSVERPDGSNFTLKIRSTKLEDSAMYFCASSEGRVGQPQHFGDGTRLSIL.

This chain uses TRBV11-1 with TRBJ1-1; the D gene is possibly TRBD1 (6 bases). The CDR3 sequence is 13 residues long. The V gene lost 5 bases and the J gene lost 0 bases, with 7 bases spanning the gap. CDR1 is SGHAT and CDR2 is FQDESV in the germline V gene (reference sequence). CDR3 residues: CASSPGVNTEAFF. In nucleotides, the CDR3 is TGTGCCAGCAGCCCAGGGGTGAACACTGAAGCTTTCTTT.

This clone appeared a single time. The chain couples TRBV7-2 to TRBJ2-3, with D unclear. V was shortened by 0 bases and J by 3 bases, with 4 bases between the two germline ends. Per germline, CDR1 SGHTA and CDR2 FQGNSA. The CDR3 totals 13 residues. CDR3 amino acids: CASSLAQTDTQYF. Written as DNA, the CDR3 is TGTGCCAGCAGCTTAGCGCAGACAGATACGCAGTATTTT.

The chain recombines TRBV10-1 with TRBJ2-2; 8 positions agree with TRBD1. Trimming took 4 bases from V and 4 from J; bases not matched to a gene: 5. Per the germline V gene, CDR1 is WNHNN and CDR2 is SYGVQD (reference sequence). This CDR3 is built from 15 residues. CDR3 region: CASSAEQGGTGELFF. CDR3 nucleotide sequence: TGCGCCAGCAGTGCTGAACAGGGGGGCACCGGGGAGCTGTTTTTT.

V is TRBV6-2 or TRBV6-3 and J is TRBJ1-6; TRBD1 agrees at 8 bases. V lost 5 bases, J lost 6 bases, and 6 bases stayed unmatched. The CDR3 runs to 15 residues. Germline CDR1 and CDR2: MNHEY and SVGEGT. This CDR3 reads CASSRAGQGNSPLHF. CDR3 DNA: TGTGCCAGCAGTCGCGCAGGACAGGGTAATTCACCCCTCCACTTT.

The chain uses TRBV13 and TRBJ2-7; D possibly corresponds to TRBD2 (7 bases). CDR1 is PRHDT, CDR2 FYEKMQ, per germline (reference sequence). There are 13 residues in the CDR3. Trimming took off 7 bases at V and 6 bases at J, with 16 bases between the two ends. CDR3 protein: CASILRGRFEQYF. The DNA for the CDR3 is TGTGCCAGCATATTGCGGGGGCGGTTCGAGCAGTACTTC.

This clone was observed a handful of times. This chain connects TRBV27 to TRBJ1-4; D remains unclear. V lost 8 bases to trimming and J lost 3 bases, with 19 bases between them. Germline CDR1 and CDR2: MNHEY and SMNVEV (reference sequence). CDR3 length equals 16 residues. DNA for the CDR3: TGTGCCAGCGACTCTCCCCCTCAACTTTCTAATGAAAAACTGTTTTTT. Its protein product is CASDSPPQLSNEKLFF. The complete variable domain, with remaining parts taken from reference TRBV27 and TRBJ1-4, reads EAQVTQNPRYLITVTGKKLTVTCSQNMNHEYMSWYRQDPGLGLRQIYYSMNVEVTDKGDVPEGYKVSRKEKRNFPLILESPSPNQTSLYFCASDSPPQLSNEKLFFGSGTQLSVL.

The chain employs TRBV2 and TRBJ1-5, with D perhaps TRBD1 (5 bases). The CDR3 loop spans 13 amino acids. Germline assignment: CDR1 SNHLY and CDR2 FYNNEI. Between the trimmed V and J ends, which lost 6 bases and 8 bases, there was a span of 14 bases. CDR3 coding DNA: TGTGCCAGCAGCCCGGGGGGTGGTAAGCCCCAGCATTTT. Its protein product is CASSPGGGKPQHF.

This chain uses TRBV6-2 or TRBV6-3 with TRBJ2-6; possibly TRBD1 for D (5 bases). CDR1 and CDR2 from the germline V gene are MNHEY and SVGEGT. The ends were cut back, 2 bases at V and 0 bases at J, with 8 bases in the middle. There are 16 residues in the CDR3. CDR3 in amino acids: CASSYDRPSGANVLTF. The CDR3, as DNA: TGTGCCAGCAGTTACGACAGACCCTCTGGGGCCAACGTCCTGACTTTC.